The clone carrying this TCR beta chain has only one observation. What it binds is not known. The record originates from a study of T cell repertoires in cytomegalovirus infection. Study-level background: Matching HLA type, along with CMV infection, was indicated by public TCR beta signatures. Study-wide points: CMV-specific TCR beta clonotypes restricted by HLA-C dominated the ex vivo response.

The V and J ends lost 0 bases and 3 bases respectively, with 13 bases between them. The CDR3 length is 16 residues. Germline V lookup: CDR1 LGHNA, CDR2 YNFKEQ. TCRdb processed the reads anew with MiXCR; each CDR3 protein has one entry. This sample carries a few hundred thousand distinct CDR3 sequences, under 45% of them seen once, and the ten largest clones take around 45%. The sequence derives from a human donor in good health (CMV status not recorded). Some clones in this sample may be carry-over from other donors' samples. V is TRBV4-2 and J is TRBJ2-3, with a weak D call TRBD2 (7 bases). The sample consisted of cultured PBMCs, taken from culture after CMV antigen stimulation. CDR3 in amino acids: CASSQDWRGLTDTQYF. CDR3 nucleotide sequence: TGTGCCAGCAGCCAAGATTGGCGGGGGCTTACAGATACGCAGTATTTT.